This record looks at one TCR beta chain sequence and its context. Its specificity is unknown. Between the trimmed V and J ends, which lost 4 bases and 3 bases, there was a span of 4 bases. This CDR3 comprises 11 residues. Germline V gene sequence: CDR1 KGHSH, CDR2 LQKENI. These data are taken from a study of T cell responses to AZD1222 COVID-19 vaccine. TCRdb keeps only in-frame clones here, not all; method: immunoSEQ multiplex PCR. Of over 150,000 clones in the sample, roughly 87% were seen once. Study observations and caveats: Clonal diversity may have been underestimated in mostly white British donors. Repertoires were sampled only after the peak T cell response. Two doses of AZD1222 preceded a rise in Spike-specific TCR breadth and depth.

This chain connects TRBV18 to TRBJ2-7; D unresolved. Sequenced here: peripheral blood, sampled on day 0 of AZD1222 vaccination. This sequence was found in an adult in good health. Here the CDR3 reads CASSLVYEQYF. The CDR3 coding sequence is TGTGCCAGCTCACTTGTCTACGAGCAGTACTTC.